This T cell receptor (beta chain) is from a study of cytomegalovirus exposure and HLA in healthy donors. Findings and limits, study-wide: Sequencing artifact likely explains a cluster of highly shared sequence variants.

With regard to this clone: The antigen is undetermined.

Primers: 60 Vbeta forward and 13 Jbeta reverse. Here immunoSEQ multiplex PCR was the method, and the copy in TCRdb shows in-frame clones only, minus some. The sample includes some 140,000 clones, 76% of them seen just once. V was clipped by 5 bases and J by 8 bases; unmatched bases: 8. CDR3 length: 15 residues. The germline gives CDR1 SGHTA, CDR2 FQGTGA. The specimen was PBMCs. The sequence came from a female donor in good health and CMV-seropositive. The rearrangement uses TRBV7-3 and TRBJ2-1, with TRBD2 matching 11 bases. CDR3 DNA: TGTGCCAGCAGCGAACTAGCGGGAGAGATAGATGAGCAGTTCTTC. This sequence encodes CASSELAGEIDEQFF.